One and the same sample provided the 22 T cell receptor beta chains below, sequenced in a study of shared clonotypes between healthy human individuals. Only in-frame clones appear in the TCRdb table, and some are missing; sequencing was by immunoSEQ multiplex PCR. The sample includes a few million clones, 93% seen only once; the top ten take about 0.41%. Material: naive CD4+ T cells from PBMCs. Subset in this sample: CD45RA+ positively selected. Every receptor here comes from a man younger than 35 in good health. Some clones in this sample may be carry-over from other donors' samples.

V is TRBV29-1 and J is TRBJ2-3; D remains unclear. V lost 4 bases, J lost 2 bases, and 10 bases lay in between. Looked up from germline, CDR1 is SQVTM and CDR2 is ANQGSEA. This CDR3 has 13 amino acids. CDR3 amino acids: CSVGQLNTDTQYF. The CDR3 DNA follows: TGCAGCGTTGGGCAGTTAAACACAGATACGCAGTATTTT.

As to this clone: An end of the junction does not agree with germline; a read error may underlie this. For the CDR3, the DNA is TGTGCCAGCAGCTTAGGGGGCAGGGGAATGGATTTT. Protein product: CASSLGGRGMDF. The chain links TRBV7-2 to TRBJ2-3; possible D gene TRBD1, 6 bases. Germline values: CDR1 SGHTA, CDR2 FQGNSA. CDR3 length: 12 amino acids.

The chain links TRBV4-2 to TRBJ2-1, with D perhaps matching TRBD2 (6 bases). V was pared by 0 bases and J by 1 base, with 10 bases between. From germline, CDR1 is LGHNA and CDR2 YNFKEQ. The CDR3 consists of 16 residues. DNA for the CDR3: TGTGCCAGCAGCCAAGAAATAGCGGTTTCCTACAATGAGCAGTTCTTC. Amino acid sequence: CASSQEIAVSYNEQFF.

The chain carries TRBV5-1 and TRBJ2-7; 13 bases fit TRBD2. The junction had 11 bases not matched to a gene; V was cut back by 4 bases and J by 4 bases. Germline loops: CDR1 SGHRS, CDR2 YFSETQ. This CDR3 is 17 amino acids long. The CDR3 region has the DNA TGCGCCAGCAGCCTGACCCCGGGACTAGCGGGATCATACGAGCAGTACTTC. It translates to CASSLTPGLAGSYEQYF.

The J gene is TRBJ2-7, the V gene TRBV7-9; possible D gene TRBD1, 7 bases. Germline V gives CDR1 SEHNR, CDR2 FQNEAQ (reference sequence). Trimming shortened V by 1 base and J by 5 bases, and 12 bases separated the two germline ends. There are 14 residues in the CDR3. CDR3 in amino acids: CASSLGRGVDEQYF. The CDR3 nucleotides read TGTGCCAGCAGCTTAGGCAGGGGGGTCGACGAGCAGTACTTC.

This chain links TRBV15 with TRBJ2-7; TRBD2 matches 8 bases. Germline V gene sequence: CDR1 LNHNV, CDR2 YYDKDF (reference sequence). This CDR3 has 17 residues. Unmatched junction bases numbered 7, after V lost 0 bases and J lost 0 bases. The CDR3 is CATSRERSSGSSYEQYF. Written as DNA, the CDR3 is TGTGCCACCAGCAGAGAGCGATCCAGCGGGAGCTCCTACGAGCAGTACTTC.

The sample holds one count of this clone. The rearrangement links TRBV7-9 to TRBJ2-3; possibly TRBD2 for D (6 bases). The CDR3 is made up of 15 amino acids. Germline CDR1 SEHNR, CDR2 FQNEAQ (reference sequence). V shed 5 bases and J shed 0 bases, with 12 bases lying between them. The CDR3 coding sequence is TGTGCCAGCAGCGTCTTTCGGGGGAGCACAGATACGCAGTATTTT. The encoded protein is CASSVFRGSTDTQYF.

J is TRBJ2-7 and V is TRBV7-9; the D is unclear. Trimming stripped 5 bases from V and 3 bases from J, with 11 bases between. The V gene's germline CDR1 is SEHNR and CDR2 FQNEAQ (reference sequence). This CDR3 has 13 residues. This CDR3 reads CASSPVSDYEQYF. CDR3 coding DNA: TGTGCCAGCAGCCCCGTTTCAGACTACGAGCAGTACTTC.

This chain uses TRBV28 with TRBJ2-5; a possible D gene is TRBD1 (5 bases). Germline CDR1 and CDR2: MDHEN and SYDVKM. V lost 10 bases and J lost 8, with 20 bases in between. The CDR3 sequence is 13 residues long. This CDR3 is CATDSRPEFTQYF. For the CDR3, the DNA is TGTGCCACCGACAGCAGACCCGAGTTCACCCAGTACTTC.

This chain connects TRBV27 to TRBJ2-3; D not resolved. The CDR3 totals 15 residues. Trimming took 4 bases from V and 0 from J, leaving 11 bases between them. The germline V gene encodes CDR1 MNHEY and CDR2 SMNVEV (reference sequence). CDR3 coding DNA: TGTGCCAGCAGTTCGCTTTCCCCGAGCACAGATACGCAGTATTTT. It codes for CASSSLSPSTDTQYF.

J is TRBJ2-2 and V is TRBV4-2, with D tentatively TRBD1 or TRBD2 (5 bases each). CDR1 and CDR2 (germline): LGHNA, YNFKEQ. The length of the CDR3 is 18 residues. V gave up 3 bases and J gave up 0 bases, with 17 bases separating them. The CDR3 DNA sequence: TGTGCCAGCAGCCAGCCTCTCTGGGGGTCCGCGAACACCGGGGAGCTGTTTTTT. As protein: CASSQPLWGSANTGELFF.

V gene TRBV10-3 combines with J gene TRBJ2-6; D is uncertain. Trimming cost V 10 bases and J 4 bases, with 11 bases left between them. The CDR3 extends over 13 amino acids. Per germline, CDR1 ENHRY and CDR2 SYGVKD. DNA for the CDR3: TGTGCCACCGCGGTCCCCGGGGCCAACGTCCTGACTTTC. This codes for CATAVPGANVLTF.

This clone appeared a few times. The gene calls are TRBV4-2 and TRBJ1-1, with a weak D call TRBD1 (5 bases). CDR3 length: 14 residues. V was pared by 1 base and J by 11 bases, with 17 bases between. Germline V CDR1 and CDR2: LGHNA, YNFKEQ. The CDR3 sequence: CASSQVSGTAGAFF. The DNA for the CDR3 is TGTGCCAGCAGCCAAGTCTCAGGAACGGCAGGGGCTTTCTTT.

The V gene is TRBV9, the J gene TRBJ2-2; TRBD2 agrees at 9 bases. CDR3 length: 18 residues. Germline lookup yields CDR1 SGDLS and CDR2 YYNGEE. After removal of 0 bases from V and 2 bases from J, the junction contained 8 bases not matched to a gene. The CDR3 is CASSVVPSSGVNTGELFF. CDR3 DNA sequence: TGTGCCAGCAGCGTAGTCCCCTCTAGCGGGGTAAACACCGGGGAGCTGTTTTTT.

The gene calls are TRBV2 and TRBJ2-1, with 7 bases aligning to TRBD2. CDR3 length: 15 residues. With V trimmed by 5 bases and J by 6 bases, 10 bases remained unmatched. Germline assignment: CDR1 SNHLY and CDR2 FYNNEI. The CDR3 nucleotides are TGTGCCAGCAGTCTGCGCGGGAGCATCGGCAATGAGCAGTTCTTC. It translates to CASSLRGSIGNEQFF.

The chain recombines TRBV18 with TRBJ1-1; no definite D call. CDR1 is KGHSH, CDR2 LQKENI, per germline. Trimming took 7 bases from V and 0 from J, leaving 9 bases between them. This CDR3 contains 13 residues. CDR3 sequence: CASFLGLNTEAFF. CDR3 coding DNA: TGTGCCAGCTTCCTTGGGTTGAACACTGAAGCTTTCTTT.

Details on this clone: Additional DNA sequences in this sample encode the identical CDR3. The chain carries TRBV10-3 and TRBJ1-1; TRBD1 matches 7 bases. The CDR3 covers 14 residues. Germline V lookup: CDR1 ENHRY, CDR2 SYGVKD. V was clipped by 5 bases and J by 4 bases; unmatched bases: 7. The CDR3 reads CAISRQGGSTEAFF. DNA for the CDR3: TGTGCCATCAGTCGACAGGGAGGGAGCACTGAAGCTTTCTTT.

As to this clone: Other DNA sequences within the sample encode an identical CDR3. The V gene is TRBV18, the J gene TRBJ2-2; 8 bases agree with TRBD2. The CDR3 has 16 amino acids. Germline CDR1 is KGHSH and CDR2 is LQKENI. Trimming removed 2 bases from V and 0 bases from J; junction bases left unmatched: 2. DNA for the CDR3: TGTGCCAGCTCACCATTACTAGCGGCGAACACCGGGGAGCTGTTTTTT. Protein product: CASSPLLAANTGELFF.

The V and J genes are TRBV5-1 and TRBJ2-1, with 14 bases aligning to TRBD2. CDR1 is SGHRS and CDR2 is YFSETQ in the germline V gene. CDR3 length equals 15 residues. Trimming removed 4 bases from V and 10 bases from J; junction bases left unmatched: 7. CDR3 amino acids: CASSQTSGRALEQFF. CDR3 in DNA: TGCGCCAGCAGCCAGACTAGCGGGAGGGCCTTGGAGCAGTTCTTC.

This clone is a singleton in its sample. The DNA of the CDR3 is TGTGCCAGCAGCCTAGGACAGGGGAGTATAGGGCAAGAGACCCAGTACTTC. It codes for CASSLGQGSIGQETQYF. The chain links TRBV7-2 to TRBJ2-5, with 9 bases that match TRBD1. Germline V gene data show CDR1 as SGHTA and CDR2 as FQGNSA. The CDR3 is 17 residues long. With V trimmed by 5 bases and J by 2 bases, 12 bases remained unmatched.

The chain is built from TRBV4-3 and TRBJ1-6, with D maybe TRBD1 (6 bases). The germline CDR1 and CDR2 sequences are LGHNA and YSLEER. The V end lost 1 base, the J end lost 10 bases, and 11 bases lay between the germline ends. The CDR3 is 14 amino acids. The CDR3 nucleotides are TGCGCCAGCAGCCAAGGACAGGAGAACTCACCCCTCCACTTT. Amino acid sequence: CASSQGQENSPLHF.

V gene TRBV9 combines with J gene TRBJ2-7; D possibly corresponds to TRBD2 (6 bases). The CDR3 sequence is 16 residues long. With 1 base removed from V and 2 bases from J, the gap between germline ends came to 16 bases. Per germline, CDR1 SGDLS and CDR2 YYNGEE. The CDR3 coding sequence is TGTGCCAGCAGCGTAACGTTGGGGGACTCCCCCTACGAGCAGTACTTC. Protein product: CASSVTLGDSPYEQYF.